The 10 T cell receptor beta chains below were found in one sample sequenced in a study of blood T cell repertoires in COVID-19. The table came from immunoSEQ multiplex PCR; TCRdb's copy has only in-frame clones and leaves some out. The table has 100,000 to 150,000 clones, around 88% seen once. Sample: peripheral blood. Every receptor here comes from a man aged 45-65 years with acute or convalescent COVID-19.

CDR3 loop: CASSRALGGAGGEKLFF. DNA of the CDR3: TGTGCCAGTAGTAGAGCCCTGGGGGGCGCAGGGGGTGAAAAACTGTTTTTT. The rearrangement links TRBV19 to TRBJ1-4, with 7 bases fitting TRBD1. Germline trimming cut 4 bases from V and 7 bases from J; bases unmatched to any gene: 15. Germline-derived CDR1 and CDR2 are LNHDA and SQIVND (reference sequence). This CDR3 is 17 amino acids long.

This clone was seen only a few times. This sample also contains other DNA sequences that code for the same CDR3. V usage is TRBV5-1 and J usage is TRBJ1-5, with 7 nucleotides matching TRBD1. Germline lookup yields CDR1 SGHRS and CDR2 YFSETQ. After removal of 0 bases from V and 2 bases from J, the junction contained 2 bases not matched to a gene. This CDR3 comprises 15 residues. The DNA of the CDR3 is TGCGCCAGCAGCTTGGGACAGGGAGGCAATCAGCCCCAGCATTTT. This codes for CASSLGQGGNQPQHF.

The V gene is TRBV3-1 (or the pseudogene TRBV3-2), the J gene TRBJ2-7; 8 nucleotides agree with TRBD1. Germline loops: CDR1 LGHDT, CDR2 YNNKEL (reference sequence). This CDR3 has 14 residues. V was pared by 0 bases and J by 6 bases, with 4 bases of the junction left unmatched. In DNA form, the CDR3 reads TGTGCCAGCAGCCAAGAGTGGACAGGGAGCGAGCAGTACTTC. Amino acids: CASSQEWTGSEQYF.

V usage is TRBV11-3 and J usage is TRBJ1-3, with D tentatively TRBD1 (6 bases). Germline CDR1 and CDR2: SGHNT and YENEEA. The germline V and J ends were trimmed by 5 bases and 2 bases, with 13 bases remaining between them. The CDR3 extends over 15 amino acids. The CDR3 region has the DNA TGTGCCAGCAGCCAAGGGGGATATGCTGGAAACACCATATATTTT. It is translated as CASSQGGYAGNTIYF.

CDR3 nucleotides: TGTGCCAGCAGCCGAAGTGGGGCCCTGAACACTGAAGCTTTCTTT. Its translation: CASSRSGALNTEAFF. The chain carries TRBV6-5 and TRBJ1-1; maybe TRBD1 (5 bases). Germline CDR1 reads MNHEY; CDR2 reads SVGAGI. The CDR3 loop spans 15 amino acids. The V end lost 6 bases, the J end lost 0 bases, and 14 bases lay between the germline ends.

J is TRBJ1-2 and V is TRBV11-1; D is undetermined. This CDR3 is 14 amino acids long. The ends were cut back, 5 bases at V and 6 bases at J, with 16 bases in the middle. Germline CDR1 and CDR2: SGHAT and FQDESV (reference sequence). The CDR3 loop reads CASSLTSGADGYTF. The CDR3 bases are TGTGCCAGCAGCCTAACGTCCGGCGCGGATGGCTACACCTTC. The variable domain in full, with the rest retrieved from reference TRBV11-1 and TRBJ1-2, is EAEVAQSPRYKITEKSQAVAFWCDPISGHATLYWYRQILGQGPELLVQFQDESVVDDSQLPKDRFSAERLKGVDSTLKIQPAELGDSAMYLCASSLTSGADGYTFGSGTRLTVV.

The chain uses TRBV10-2 and TRBJ1-4, with 7 nucleotides matching TRBD1. This CDR3 comprises 19 residues. CDR1 is WSHSY and CDR2 is SAAADI in the germline V gene. V dropped 3 bases and J dropped 0; count of bases not matched to a gene: 13. Here the CDR3 reads CASSDRETGPPSTNEKLFF. The DNA for the CDR3 is TGCGCCAGCAGTGATCGAGAGACAGGGCCGCCTTCAACTAATGAAAAACTGTTTTTT.

V gene TRBV11-2 combines with J gene TRBJ1-1, with 8 bases that match TRBD1. This CDR3 is 15 amino acids long. Germline CDR1 and CDR2: SGHAT and FQNNGV. Losses at the gene ends were 4 bases for V and 5 bases for J; bases not matched to a gene: 9. In DNA, the CDR3 is TGTGCCAGCAGCTCGAACAGGGGGAGGAGGACTGAAGCTTTCTTT. This sequence encodes CASSSNRGRRTEAFF.

The chain carries TRBV27 and TRBJ1-2, with D possibly TRBD1 on 5 matching bases. V lost 3 bases and J 5 bases, leaving 16 bases between the germline ends. CDR3 length: 15 residues. CDR1 and CDR2 (germline): MNHEY, SMNVEV (reference sequence). The CDR3 protein is CASSFMPGGKYGYTF. The CDR3 DNA follows: TGTGCCAGCAGTTTCATGCCTGGGGGGAAATATGGCTACACCTTC.

The J gene is TRBJ1-5, the V gene TRBV10-3, with D possibly being TRBD1 (6 bases). This CDR3 contains 15 residues. V dropped 0 bases and J dropped 6 bases, with 12 bases sitting between them. Germline V gives CDR1 ENHRY, CDR2 SYGVKD. Here the CDR3 DNA reads TGTGCCATCAGTGAGTCAGCCGGACAGACTCAGCCCCAGCATTTT. Translating it yields CAISESAGQTQPQHF.